This note documents a single TCR beta chain sequence. Per the original data handling: Amplification of reference gene primers provided the estimated nucleated cell counts. Profiled with immunoSEQ multiplex PCR; TCRdb holds only in-frame clones, not every one. That table supplies the V and J calls and clone size; D and trimming were determined from the DNA. The table has hundreds of thousands of clones, 89% seen once. The data derive from a study of blood T cell repertoires in COVID-19. The wider study: The United States, Italy and Spain provided the acute and convalescent COVID-19 samples.

The TCR originated in a woman under 40 with COVID-19, enrolled during active disease. Sequences were obtained from peripheral blood.

The CDR3: CSVSGTSGNSSYNEQFF. CDR3 DNA sequence: TGCAGCGTCTCCGGGACTAGCGGGAATTCGTCCTACAATGAGCAGTTCTTC. The V and J genes are TRBV29-1 and TRBJ2-1; TRBD2 matches 13 bases. The length of the CDR3 is 17 residues. With V trimmed by 6 bases and J by 1 base, 9 bases remained unmatched. Germline V gene sequence: CDR1 SQVTM, CDR2 ANQGSEA.